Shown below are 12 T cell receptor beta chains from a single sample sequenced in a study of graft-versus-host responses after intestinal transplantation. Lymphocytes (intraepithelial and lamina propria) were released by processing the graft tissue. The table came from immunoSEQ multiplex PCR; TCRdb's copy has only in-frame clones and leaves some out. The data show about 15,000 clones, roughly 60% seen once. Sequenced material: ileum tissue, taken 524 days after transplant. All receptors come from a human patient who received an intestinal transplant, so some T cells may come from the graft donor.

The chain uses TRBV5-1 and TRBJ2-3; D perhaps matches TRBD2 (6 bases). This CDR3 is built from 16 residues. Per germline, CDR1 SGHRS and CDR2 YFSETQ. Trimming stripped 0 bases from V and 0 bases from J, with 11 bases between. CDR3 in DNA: TGCGCCAGCAGCTTGGGCCGGGACTTGAGCACAGATACGCAGTATTTT. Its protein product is CASSLGRDLSTDTQYF.

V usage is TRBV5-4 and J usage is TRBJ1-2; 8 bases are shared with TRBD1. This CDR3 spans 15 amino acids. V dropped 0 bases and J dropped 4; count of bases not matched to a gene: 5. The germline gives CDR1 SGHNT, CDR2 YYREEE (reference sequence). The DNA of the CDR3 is TGTGCCAGCAGCTTGGCTCAGGGGGCCCTCTATGGCTACACCTTC. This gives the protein CASSLAQGALYGYTF. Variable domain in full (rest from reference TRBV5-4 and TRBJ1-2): ETGVTQSPTHLIKTRGQQVTLRCSSQSGHNTVSWYQQALGQGPQFIFQYYREEENGRGNFPPRFSGLQFPNYSSELNVNALELDDSALYLCASSLAQGALYGYTFGSGTRLTVV.

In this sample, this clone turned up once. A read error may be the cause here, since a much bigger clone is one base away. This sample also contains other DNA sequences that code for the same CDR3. In DNA form, the CDR3 reads TGCGCCTGGTCCGATAAGGGGGTGAAGACCCAGTACTTC. Amino acid sequence: CAWSDKGVKTQYF. This sequence joins TRBV30 and TRBJ2-5; D is possibly TRBD1 (6 bases). The CDR3 has 13 residues. CDR1 and CDR2 (germline): GTSNPN, SVGIG (reference sequence).

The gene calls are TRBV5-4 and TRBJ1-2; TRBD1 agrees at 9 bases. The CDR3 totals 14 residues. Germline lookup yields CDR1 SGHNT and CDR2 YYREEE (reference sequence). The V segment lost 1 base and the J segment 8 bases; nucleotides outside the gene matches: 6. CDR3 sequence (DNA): TGTGCCAGCAGCTTGACAGGGGGCGTCGGGGGCTACACCTTC. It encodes CASSLTGGVGGYTF.

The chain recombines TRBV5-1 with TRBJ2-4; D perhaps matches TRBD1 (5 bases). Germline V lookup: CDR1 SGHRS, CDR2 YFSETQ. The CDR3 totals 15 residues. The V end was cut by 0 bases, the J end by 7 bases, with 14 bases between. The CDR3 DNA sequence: TGCGCCAGCAGCTTGGGAGCAGGGTCGGCGAACATTCAGTACTTC. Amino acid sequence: CASSLGAGSANIQYF.

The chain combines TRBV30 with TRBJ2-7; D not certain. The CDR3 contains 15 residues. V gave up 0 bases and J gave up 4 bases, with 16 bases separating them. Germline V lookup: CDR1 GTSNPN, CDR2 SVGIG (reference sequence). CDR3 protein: CAWSVISGAKYEQYF. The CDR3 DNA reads TGTGCCTGGAGTGTAATCTCAGGTGCTAAATACGAGCAGTACTTC.

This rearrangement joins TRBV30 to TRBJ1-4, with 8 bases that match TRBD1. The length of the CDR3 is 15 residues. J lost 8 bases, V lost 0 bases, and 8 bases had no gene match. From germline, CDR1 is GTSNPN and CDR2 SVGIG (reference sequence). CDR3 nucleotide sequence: TGTGCCTGGAGTGTACAGGACAGGGTGAGGGAAAAACTGTTTTTT. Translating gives CAWSVQDRVREKLFF.

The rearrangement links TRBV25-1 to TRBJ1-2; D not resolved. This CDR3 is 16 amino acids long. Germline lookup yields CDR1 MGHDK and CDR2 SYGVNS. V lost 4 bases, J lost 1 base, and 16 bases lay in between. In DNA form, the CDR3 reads TGTGCCAGCAGTGGTGAACGGGCGGGCCTTAACTATGGCTACACCTTC. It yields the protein CASSGERAGLNYGYTF.

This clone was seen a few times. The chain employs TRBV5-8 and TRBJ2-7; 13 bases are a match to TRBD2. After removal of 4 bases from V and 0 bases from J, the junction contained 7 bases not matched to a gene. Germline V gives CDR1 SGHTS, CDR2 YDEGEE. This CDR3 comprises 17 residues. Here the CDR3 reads CASSPGLAGRPSYEQYF. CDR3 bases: TGTGCCAGCAGCCCGGGACTAGCGGGGCGCCCCTCCTACGAGCAGTACTTC.

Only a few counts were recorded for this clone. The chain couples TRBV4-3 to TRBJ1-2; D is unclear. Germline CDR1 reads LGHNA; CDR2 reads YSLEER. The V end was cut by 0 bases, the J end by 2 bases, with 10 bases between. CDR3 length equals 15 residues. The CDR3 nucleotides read TGCGCCAGCAGCCAAGATTCGAGCTCAAACTATGGCTACACCTTC. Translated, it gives CASSQDSSSNYGYTF.

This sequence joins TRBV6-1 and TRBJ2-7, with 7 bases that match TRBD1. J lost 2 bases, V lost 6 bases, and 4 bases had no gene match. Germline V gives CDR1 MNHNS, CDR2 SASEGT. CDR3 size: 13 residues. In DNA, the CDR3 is TGTGCCAGCAGCCGGGACAGAACCTACGAGCAGTACTTC. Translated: CASSRDRTYEQYF.

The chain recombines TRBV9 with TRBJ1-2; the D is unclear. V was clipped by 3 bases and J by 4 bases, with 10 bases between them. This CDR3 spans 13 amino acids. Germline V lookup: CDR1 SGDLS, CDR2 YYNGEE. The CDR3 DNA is TGTGCCAGCAGCGCGCCGGGAGGCTATGGCTACACCTTC. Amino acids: CASSAPGGYGYTF.